These 18 T cell receptor beta chains came from one sample sequenced in a study of blood T cell repertoires in COVID-19. Generated by immunoSEQ multiplex PCR, the TCRdb table keeps only in-frame clones and is missing some. The table records 55,000 to 70,000 clones, 80% to 90% of them present only once. Specimen: peripheral blood. All receptors derive from a young woman with acute or convalescent COVID-19.

The chain uses TRBV30 and TRBJ1-3; D ambiguous. The germline V gene has CDR1 GTSNPN and CDR2 SVGIG (reference sequence). Trimming shortened V by 0 bases and J by 3 bases, and 6 bases separated the two germline ends. This CDR3 spans 13 amino acids. The CDR3 region is CAWSVLIGNTIYF. CDR3 DNA sequence: TGTGCCTGGAGTGTACTTATTGGAAACACCATATATTTT.

DNA for the CDR3: TGTGCCAGCAGTAAATCCGGGACAGCGGGTAACTATGGCTACACCTTC. This gives the protein CASSKSGTAGNYGYTF. The V and J genes are TRBV2 and TRBJ1-2, with TRBD1 matching 7 bases. V lost 5 bases to trimming and J lost 1 base; unmatched junction nucleotides: 10. The germline gives CDR1 SNHLY, CDR2 FYNNEI. This CDR3 contains 16 residues. The whole variable domain, filled in from reference TRBV2 and TRBJ1-2, reads EPEVTQTPSHQVTQMGQEVILRCVPISNHLYFYWYRQILGQKVEFLVSFYNNEISEKSEIFDDQFSVERPDGSNFTLKIRSTKLEDSAMYFCASSKSGTAGNYGYTFGSGTRLTVV.

V is TRBV11-2 and J is TRBJ1-4, with D hard to call. The V end was cut by 3 bases, the J end by 4 bases, with 9 bases between. Germline assignment: CDR1 SGHAT and CDR2 FQNNGV. The CDR3 spans 14 residues. The CDR3 is CASSLSGLNEKLFF. CDR3 in DNA: TGTGCCAGCAGCTTGAGCGGGCTTAATGAAAAACTGTTTTTT.

The V and J genes are TRBV28 and TRBJ2-2, with no clear D. The CDR3 has 15 amino acids. V lost 1 base to trimming and J lost 0 bases, with 6 bases between them. CDR1 MDHEN and CDR2 SYDVKM come from the germline V gene. The CDR3 region has the DNA TGTGCCAGCAGTTTATTGTCCACGAACACCGGGGAGCTGTTTTTT. Protein: CASSLLSTNTGELFF.

This chain uses TRBV28 with TRBJ1-2; perhaps TRBD1 as D (6 bases). V gave up 6 bases and J gave up 8 bases, with 16 bases separating them. Looked up from germline, CDR1 is MDHEN and CDR2 is SYDVKM. The CDR3 runs to 13 residues. The CDR3 nucleotides read TGTGCCAGCAGAACGGGGGGCTTGCGGGGCTACACCTTC. It yields the protein CASRTGGLRGYTF.

J is TRBJ1-1 and V is TRBV11-2, with D tentatively TRBD1 (6 bases). Germline-derived CDR1 and CDR2 are SGHAT and FQNNGV. V dropped 4 bases and J dropped 5 bases, with 17 bases sitting between them. The CDR3 totals 15 residues. CDR3 bases: TGTGCCAGCAGCTCCGTACAGGGAGATGATACTGAAGCTTTCTTT. Protein: CASSSVQGDDTEAFF.

V is TRBV15 and J is TRBJ1-2; weak D call: TRBD1 (5 bases). V shed 0 bases and J shed 8 bases, with 16 bases lying between them. CDR1 and CDR2 from the germline V gene are LNHNV and YYDKDF (reference sequence). CDR3 length: 15 residues. The CDR3 nucleotides are TGTGCCACCAGCAGAGATTTGGGGATTGCAGGGGGCTACACCTTC. Protein sequence: CATSRDLGIAGGYTF.

The chain carries TRBV4-1 and TRBJ1-2, with D uncertain. The CDR3 has 20 amino acids. CDR1 and CDR2 (germline): MGHRA, YSYEKL. Trimming left V 2 bases short and J 2 bases short, with 27 bases between. DNA of the CDR3: TGCGCCAGCAGCCAAAGGTTTTTAGGCAGCGCCACACCTTTGAACTATGGCTACACCTTC. Translation: CASSQRFLGSATPLNYGYTF.

J is TRBJ2-7 and V is TRBV4-3; 7 bases are a match to TRBD1. The CDR3 contains 13 residues. V shed 1 base, J shed 5 bases, and the junction held 2 bases outside the gene matches. CDR1 and CDR2 from the germline V gene are LGHNA and YSLEER. The CDR3 protein is CASSQGTGDEQYF. The CDR3 DNA sequence: TGCGCCAGCAGCCAAGGTACAGGGGACGAGCAGTACTTC.

CDR3 nucleotide sequence: TGTGCCAGCAGTCCCGAGGAGCGGGGGGGATCTTGGGATGAGCAGTTCTTC. Translating it yields CASSPEERGGSWDEQFF. This chain links TRBV28 with TRBJ2-1; 10 nucleotides match TRBD2. The CDR3 extends over 17 amino acids. V shed 5 bases, J shed 8 bases, and the junction held 15 bases outside the gene matches. The germline V gene encodes CDR1 MDHEN and CDR2 SYDVKM.

This chain joins TRBV11-2 and TRBJ2-2; 7 bases map to TRBD1. The V and J ends lost 4 bases and 0 bases, in that order; junction bases with no gene match: 8. CDR3 length: 17 amino acids. Germline V lookup: CDR1 SGHAT, CDR2 FQNNGV. The CDR3 DNA follows: TGTGCCAGCAGCTCCCCCCCAGGGGGAGCGAACACCGGGGAGCTGTTTTTT. This gives the protein CASSSPPGGANTGELFF.

The sample holds a few counts of this clone. The chain joins TRBV2 to TRBJ1-2, with TRBD1 matching over 10 bases. The V segment lost 6 bases and the J segment 7 bases; nucleotides outside the gene matches: 11. Germline V gene lookup returns CDR1 SNHLY and CDR2 FYNNEI. The CDR3 runs 15 residues. CDR3 in DNA: TGTGCCAGCAGAGTCCCGGGACAGGGGAATGGTGGCTACACCTTC. This gives the protein CASRVPGQGNGGYTF. Together with reference TRBV2 and TRBJ1-2, the CDR3 gives the full variable domain: EPEVTQTPSHQVTQMGQEVILRCVPISNHLYFYWYRQILGQKVEFLVSFYNNEISEKSEIFDDQFSVERPDGSNFTLKIRSTKLEDSAMYFCASRVPGQGNGGYTFGSGTRLTVV.

The chain carries TRBV9 and TRBJ2-7; 10 bases are a match to TRBD1. Germline CDR1 and CDR2: SGDLS and YYNGEE. The CDR3 runs to 14 residues. J lost 6 bases, V lost 5 bases, and 8 bases had no gene match. The DNA for the CDR3 is TGTGCCAGCAGTTGGGGGACAGGGGTTAGCGAGCAGTACTTC. The encoded protein is CASSWGTGVSEQYF.

V usage is TRBV5-6 and J usage is TRBJ1-1; 12 bases agree with TRBD1. V was clipped by 1 base and J by 5 bases; unmatched bases: 6. The V gene's germline CDR1 is SGHDT and CDR2 YYEEEE. The CDR3 has 16 amino acids. Written as DNA, the CDR3 is TGTGCCAGCAGCTTGTTTGGGACAGGGGGCCAGACTGAAGCTTTCTTT. It encodes CASSLFGTGGQTEAFF.

The chain combines TRBV3-1 (or the pseudogene TRBV3-2) with TRBJ2-7, with D tentatively TRBD2 (5 bases). The CDR3 runs to 14 residues. Trimming left V 2 bases short and J 6 bases short, with 14 bases between. CDR1 is LGHDT, CDR2 YNNKEL, per germline (reference sequence). The DNA of the CDR3 is TGTGCCAGCAGCCAAATGAGCGGTTGGGGCGAGCAGTACTTC. Its translation is CASSQMSGWGEQYF.

The count of this clone is one. The V gene is TRBV6-4, the J gene TRBJ2-5, with TRBD2 identical over 9 bases. The CDR3 is 14 residues long. Trimming at V came to 6 bases and at J to 5 bases, leaving 7 bases not matched to a gene. The germline gives CDR1 MRHNA, CDR2 SNTAGT. Written as DNA, the CDR3 is TGTGCCAGCAGGGGGGGACTAGCCTATGAGACCCAGTACTTC. Its translation is CASRGGLAYETQYF.

The chain couples TRBV6-5 to TRBJ1-1, with 8 bases aligning to TRBD1. V lost 4 bases, J lost 1 base, and 2 bases stayed unmatched. From germline, CDR1 is MNHEY and CDR2 SVGAGI. This CDR3 has 14 residues. The CDR3 nucleotides read TGTGCCAGCAGTTTCGGACAGGGGAACACTGAAGCTTTCTTT. It encodes CASSFGQGNTEAFF.

The chain carries TRBV11-1 and TRBJ2-7; TRBD1 might be the D (6 bases). Trimming cost V 0 bases and J 2 bases, with 11 bases left between them. The CDR3 is 15 amino acids. Germline CDR1 and CDR2: SGHAT and FQDESV (reference sequence). CDR3 protein: CASSLALNRAYEQYF. CDR3 bases: TGTGCCAGCAGCTTAGCGCTAAACAGGGCCTACGAGCAGTACTTC.